The entry below describes one TCR beta chain. Its antigen is undetermined. This sample was taken from a study of CD8+CD57+ T cells in acquired aplastic anemia. On the study more broadly: Quantities of DNA derived from sorted CD4+ and CD8+ cells averaged approximately 3.5 ug.

After removal of 0 bases from V and 2 bases from J, the junction contained 3 bases not matched to a gene. The CDR3 runs to 16 residues. Germline V CDR1 and CDR2: LNHNV, YYDKDF (reference sequence). Researchers used genomic DNA as the template to profile TCR beta VDJ and CDR3. TCRdb passed the reads through MiXCR, listing each CDR3 protein once. This sample has around 200,000 distinct CDR3 sequences, with approximately 48% found just once. Patients who underwent sequencing had shown CD8+CD57+ cell expansion by flow cytometry. Sampling of blood occurred while the patients had still received no therapy. Broader study findings: Common to patients and controls were 25 to 30 CD8+ CDR3 sequences. Between patients and controls, CD8+ Simpson's diversity did not vary significantly.

This rearrangement joins TRBV15 to TRBJ2-7, with TRBD2 matching over 11 bases. Sample: sorted CD4+, CD8+, or CD8+CD57+ T cells (not recorded which) from PBMCs. This TCR derives from a human donor with aplastic anemia. The CDR3 is CATSRETSGGAYEQYF. In nucleotides, the CDR3 is TGTGCCACCAGCAGAGAAACTAGCGGGGGAGCCTACGAGCAGTACTTC.